These 9 T cell receptor beta chains came from one sample sequenced in a study of monozygotic twins with inflammatory bowel disease. TCRdb re-analyzed the 5' RACE reads; it lists each CDR3 protein once, without DNA. Recorded for this sample: over 110,000 distinct CDR3 sequences. The sample taken for sequencing was blood. These TCRs come from a human donor with ulcerative colitis or Crohn's disease, or a healthy co-twin of an affected twin (not recorded which).

This chain uses TRBV29-1 with TRBJ1-1; TCRdb proposes TRBD1, but this gene call is untestable without DNA. Germline CDR1 SQVTM, CDR2 ANQGSEA. The CDR3 sequence is 13 residues long. CDR3: CSVVSTGLSEAFF.

The rearrangement links TRBV12-3 or TRBV12-4 to TRBJ2-2; TCRdb designates TRBD2, a call that cannot be tested without DNA. The CDR3 is made up of 14 amino acids. The CDR3 spells CASSLVGGTGELFF.

The rearrangement links TRBV12-3 or TRBV12-4 to TRBJ2-5; lacking DNA, the TRBD1 call made by TCRdb goes unchecked. The CDR3 spans 15 residues. The CDR3: CASSLRGPDQETQYF.

This rearrangement joins TRBV7-9 to TRBJ1-6; as DNA is missing, the TRBD1 call by TCRdb cannot be tested. CDR3 length: 13 residues. CDR1 SEHNR and CDR2 FQNEAQ come from the germline V gene (reference sequence). The CDR3 is CASSLGTGSPLHF.

The chain uses TRBV29-1 and TRBJ2-1; the TRBD2 assignment by TCRdb is unverifiable without DNA. Per germline, CDR1 SQVTM and CDR2 ANQGSEA. The CDR3 loop spans 15 amino acids. CDR3 sequence: CSVDERGGAYNEQFF.

V and J are TRBV5-6 and TRBJ2-5. Germline V CDR1 and CDR2: SGHDT, YYEEEE. The CDR3 consists of 12 residues. CDR3 sequence reads: CASRLYQETQYF.

The rearrangement links TRBV7-9 to TRBJ1-2; TCRdb reports TRBD1, a call that lacks DNA to check it against. The CDR3 extends over 14 amino acids. In germline, CDR1 is SEHNR, CDR2 FQNEAQ (reference sequence). CDR3 sequence reads: CASSLELGGNGYTF. Supplemented by reference TRBV7-9 and TRBJ1-2, the full variable domain reads DTGVSQNPRHKITKRGQNVTFRCDPISEHNRLYWYRQTLGQGPEFLTYFQNEAQLEKSRLLSDRFSAERPKGSFSTLEIQRTEQGDSAMYLCASSLELGGNGYTFGSGTRLTVV.

CDR3 amino acids: CASSLEGAGTDTQYF. The chain joins TRBV7-9 to TRBJ2-3; TCRdb's D call, TRBD1, is unchecked because there is no DNA. The CDR3 sequence is 15 residues long. Germline V gene lookup returns CDR1 SEHNR and CDR2 FQNEAQ (reference sequence).

J is TRBJ2-1 and V is TRBV7-7. There are 14 residues in the CDR3. Germline CDR1 SSHAT, CDR2 FNYEAQ (reference sequence). This CDR3 is CASSLDLGAVEQFF. Complete variable domain (other parts from reference TRBV7-7 and TRBJ2-1): GAGVSQSPRYKVTKRGQDVTLRCDPISSHATLYWYQQALGQGPEFLTYFNYEAQPDKSGLPSDRFSAERPEGSISTLTIQRTEQRDSAMYRCASSLDLGAVEQFFGPGTRLTVL.